Below, 7 T cell receptor beta chains from the same sample are listed, as sequenced in a study of T cell responses to AZD1222 COVID-19 vaccine. Generated by immunoSEQ multiplex PCR, the TCRdb table keeps only in-frame clones and is missing some. This sample has 83,000 or so clones, with roughly 82% found just once. The sample was peripheral blood, taken on day 0 of AZD1222 vaccination. The source is an adult in good health.

The chain uses TRBV6-5 and TRBJ1-5; tentatively, D is TRBD1 (6 bases). The CDR3 is 14 residues long. Trimming shortened V by 5 bases and J by 11 bases, and 19 bases separated the two germline ends. Germline lookup yields CDR1 MNHEY and CDR2 SVGAGI. The CDR3 nucleotides are TGTGCCAGCAGTCGGGACATGGGGTGGGGGTCCCAGCATTTT. This translates into CASSRDMGWGSQHF.

This chain links TRBV29-1 with TRBJ2-1; 9 nucleotides match TRBD2. Germline CDR1 SQVTM, CDR2 ANQGSEA. This CDR3 is 12 amino acids long. V shed 8 bases and J 5 bases; nucleotides not matched to a gene: 4. CDR3: CSPSGMDNEQFF. As DNA, the CDR3 is TGCAGCCCTAGCGGGATGGACAATGAGCAGTTCTTC.

The V gene is TRBV4-2, the J gene TRBJ2-5; TRBD2 aligns across 11 bases. CDR3 length: 21 amino acids. Looked up from germline, CDR1 is LGHNA and CDR2 is YNFKEQ. V was clipped by 4 bases and J by 1 base; unmatched bases: 20. The CDR3 loop is CASSLQAPFGVAGGVQETQYF. The CDR3 coding sequence is TGTGCCAGCAGCCTTCAAGCTCCTTTCGGGGTAGCGGGGGGGGTCCAAGAGACCCAGTACTTC.

The chain couples TRBV30 to TRBJ1-2; TRBD1 agrees at 7 bases. With 3 bases clipped from V and 3 bases from J, the junction kept 7 bases outside the gene matches. CDR3 length: 14 amino acids. CDR1 is GTSNPN and CDR2 is SVGIG in the germline V gene (reference sequence). The CDR3 coding sequence is TGTGCCTGGAGGCGACCTGGACAGGACTATGGCTACACCTTC. Protein: CAWRRPGQDYGYTF.

The chain links TRBV7-6 to TRBJ2-1, with D tentatively TRBD1 (7 bases). Trimming took 4 bases from V and 5 from J, leaving 18 bases between them. This CDR3 is 16 amino acids long. The germline CDR1 and CDR2 sequences are SGHVS and FNYEAQ. The CDR3, as DNA: TGTGCCAGCAGCTCTAACCCAGGGGGGCTCAACAATGAGCAGTTCTTC. Translation: CASSSNPGGLNNEQFF.

This clone appeared once. The V call is TRBV12-3 or TRBV12-4, the J call TRBJ1-5; D may be TRBD1 (5 bases). The V end lost 5 bases, the J end lost 1 base, and 6 bases lay between the germline ends. The length of the CDR3 is 13 residues. DNA of the CDR3: TGTGCCAGCAGTCGGGACAGCAATCAGCCCCAGCATTTT. Residues: CASSRDSNQPQHF.

The rearrangement uses TRBV4-1 and TRBJ2-1; no clear D gene. Germline loops: CDR1 MGHRA, CDR2 YSYEKL. There are 18 residues in the CDR3. With 3 bases removed from V and 11 bases from J, the gap between germline ends came to 29 bases. DNA for the CDR3: TGCGCCAGCAGCCAGCCCACCTCCTTCCCTCAAGCCCGGCGCAAGCAGTTCTTC. Residues: CASSQPTSFPQARRKQFF.